Described below is a single TCR beta chain sequence and its context. Its antigen remains unidentified. The sample comes from a study of cytomegalovirus exposure and HLA in healthy donors. Study-level information: From 190 million or so T cells, an earlier analysis saw 90 million to 130 million unique TCR beta sequences.

Study outcomes and limitations: Across donors, sequencing depth was assumed by presence/absence analyses to be roughly uniform. Under 20,000 TCR beta sequences were associated with HLA alleles at 0.05 false discovery rate in a later analysis. Per a prior analysis, the majority of TCR beta V segments were productive roughly 87% or roughly 30% of the time.

Trimming stripped 6 bases from V and 4 bases from J, with 15 bases between. The CDR3 consists of 15 residues. The germline CDR1 and CDR2 sequences are MNHEY and SMNVEV (reference sequence). With 60 Vbeta and 13 Jbeta primers, the PCR was carried out. TCRdb's copy holds only in-frame clones and misses some; the assay was immunoSEQ multiplex PCR. Of around 96,000 clones listed, about 84% were seen once; the top ten hold 2%. Sequenced sample: PBMCs. The chain links TRBV27 to TRBJ1-4, with no clear D. This receptor was identified in a man aged 18-30 years in good health and CMV-seronegative. The CDR3 here is CASRGDTLLNEKLFF. In DNA form, the CDR3 reads TGTGCCAGCAGGGGAGACACCTTACTTAATGAAAAACTGTTTTTT.